In this sample, the clone carrying this T cell receptor (beta chain) turned up many times. Its antigen is unidentified. The data stem from a study of T cells in Graves' hyperthyroidism and ophthalmopathy. Study information: At initial diagnosis, before any treatment had begun, peripheral blood was obtained.

Overall study results and limits: A 13 V-J model separated ophthalmopathy from stable hyperthyroidism. Expanded thyroid clonotypes (above 0.001) were mostly also found in blood.

RNA transcripts gave rise to amplified TCR beta CDR3 regions. First-round RT-PCR with HTBI primers amplified the TCR CDR3 region. Using its own MiXCR run on the multiplex PCR reads, TCRdb lists one record per CDR3 protein. This sample has around 600,000 distinct CDR3 sequences, with around 15% found just once. The source material was blood. The sequence came from a middle-aged woman with Graves' ophthalmopathy.

CDR3 DNA sequence: TGTGCCAGCAACCCCACGCGAGGGGAGACCCAGTACTTC. Residues: CASNPTRGETQYF. The chain is built from TRBV2 and TRBJ2-5; D possibly corresponds to TRBD2 (5 bases). In germline, CDR1 is SNHLY, CDR2 FYNNEI. The length of the CDR3 is 13 residues. V shed 7 bases and J shed 5 bases, with 14 bases lying between them. The full variable domain, in which reference TRBV2 and TRBJ2-5 provide the parts outside the CDR3, is EPEVTQTPSHQVTQMGQEVILRCVPISNHLYFYWYRQILGQKVEFLVSFYNNEISEKSEIFDDQFSVERPDGSNFTLKIRSTKLEDSAMYFCASNPTRGETQYFGPGTRLLVL.